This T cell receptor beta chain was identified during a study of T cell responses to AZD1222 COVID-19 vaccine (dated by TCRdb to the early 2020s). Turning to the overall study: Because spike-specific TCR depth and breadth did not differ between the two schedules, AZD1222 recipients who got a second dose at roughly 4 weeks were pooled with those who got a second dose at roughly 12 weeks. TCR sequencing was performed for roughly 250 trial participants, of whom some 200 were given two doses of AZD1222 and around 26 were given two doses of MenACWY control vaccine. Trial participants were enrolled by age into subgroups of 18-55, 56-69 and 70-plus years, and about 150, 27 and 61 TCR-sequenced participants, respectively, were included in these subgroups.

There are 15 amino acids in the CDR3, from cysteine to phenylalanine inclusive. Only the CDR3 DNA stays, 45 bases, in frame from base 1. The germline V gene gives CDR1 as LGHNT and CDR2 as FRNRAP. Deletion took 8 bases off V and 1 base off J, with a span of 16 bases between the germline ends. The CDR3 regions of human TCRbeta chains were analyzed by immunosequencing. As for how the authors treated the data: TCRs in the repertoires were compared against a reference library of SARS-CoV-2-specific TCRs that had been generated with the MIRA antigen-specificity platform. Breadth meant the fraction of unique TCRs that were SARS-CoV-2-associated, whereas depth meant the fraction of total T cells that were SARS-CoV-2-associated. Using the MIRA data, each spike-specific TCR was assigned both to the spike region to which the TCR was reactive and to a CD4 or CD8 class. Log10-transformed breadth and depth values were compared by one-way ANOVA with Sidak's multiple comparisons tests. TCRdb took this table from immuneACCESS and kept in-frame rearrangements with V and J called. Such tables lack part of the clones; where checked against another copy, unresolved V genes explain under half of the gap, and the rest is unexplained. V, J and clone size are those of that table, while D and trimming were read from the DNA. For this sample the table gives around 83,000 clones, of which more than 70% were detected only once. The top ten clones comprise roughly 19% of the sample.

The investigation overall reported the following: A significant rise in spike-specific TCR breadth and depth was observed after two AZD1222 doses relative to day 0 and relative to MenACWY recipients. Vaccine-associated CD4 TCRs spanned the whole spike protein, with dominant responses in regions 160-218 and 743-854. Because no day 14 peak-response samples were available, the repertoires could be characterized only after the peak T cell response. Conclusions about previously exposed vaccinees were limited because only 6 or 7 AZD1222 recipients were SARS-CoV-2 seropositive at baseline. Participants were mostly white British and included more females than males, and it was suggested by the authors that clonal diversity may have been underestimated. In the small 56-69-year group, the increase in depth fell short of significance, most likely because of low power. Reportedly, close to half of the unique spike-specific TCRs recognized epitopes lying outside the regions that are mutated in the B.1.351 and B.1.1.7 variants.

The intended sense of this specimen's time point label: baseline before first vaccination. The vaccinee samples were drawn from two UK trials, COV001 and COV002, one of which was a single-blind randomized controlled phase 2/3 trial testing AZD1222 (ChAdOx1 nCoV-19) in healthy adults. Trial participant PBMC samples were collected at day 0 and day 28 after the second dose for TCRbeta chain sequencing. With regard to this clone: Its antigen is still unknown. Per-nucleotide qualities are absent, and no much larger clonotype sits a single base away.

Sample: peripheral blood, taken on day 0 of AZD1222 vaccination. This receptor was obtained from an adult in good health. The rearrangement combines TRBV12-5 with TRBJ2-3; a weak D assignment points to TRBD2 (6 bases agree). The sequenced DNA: TGTGCTAGTTCCGGGGACTGGAGAGGCACAGATACGCAGTATTTT. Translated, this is CASSGDWRGTDTQYF.